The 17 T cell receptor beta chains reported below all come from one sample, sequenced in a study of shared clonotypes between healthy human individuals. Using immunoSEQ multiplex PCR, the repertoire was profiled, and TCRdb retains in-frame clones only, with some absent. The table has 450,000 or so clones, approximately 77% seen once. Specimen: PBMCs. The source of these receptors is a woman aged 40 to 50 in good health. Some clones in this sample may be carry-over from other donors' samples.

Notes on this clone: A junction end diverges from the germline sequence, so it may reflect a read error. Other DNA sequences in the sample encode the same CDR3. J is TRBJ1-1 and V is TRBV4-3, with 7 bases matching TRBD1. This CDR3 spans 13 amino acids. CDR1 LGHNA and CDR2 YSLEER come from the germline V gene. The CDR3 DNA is TGCGCCAGCAGCCAAACAGGGGTCACTGAAGCCTTCTTT. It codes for CASSQTGVTEAFF.

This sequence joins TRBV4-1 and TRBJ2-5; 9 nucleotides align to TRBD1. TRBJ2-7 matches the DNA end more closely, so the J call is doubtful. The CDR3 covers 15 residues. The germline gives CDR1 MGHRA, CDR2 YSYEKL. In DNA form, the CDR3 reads TGCGCCAGCAGCCAGGAACCGGGACAGGGTTACGAGCAGTACTTC. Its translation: CASSQEPGQGYEQYF.

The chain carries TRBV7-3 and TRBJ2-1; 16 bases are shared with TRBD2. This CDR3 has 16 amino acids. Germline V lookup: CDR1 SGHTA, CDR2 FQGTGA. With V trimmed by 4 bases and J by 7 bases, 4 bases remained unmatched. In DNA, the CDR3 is TGTGCCAGCAGCTCGGGACTAGCGGGAGGGAGGAATGAGCAGTTCTTC. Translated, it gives CASSSGLAGGRNEQFF.

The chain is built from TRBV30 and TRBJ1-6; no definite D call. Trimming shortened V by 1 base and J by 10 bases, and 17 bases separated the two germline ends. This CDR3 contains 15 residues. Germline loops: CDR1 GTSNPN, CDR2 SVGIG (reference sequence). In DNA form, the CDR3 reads TGTGCCTGGAGTGGCCAAGGGCTGACCGGATCACCCCTCCACTTT. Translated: CAWSGQGLTGSPLHF.

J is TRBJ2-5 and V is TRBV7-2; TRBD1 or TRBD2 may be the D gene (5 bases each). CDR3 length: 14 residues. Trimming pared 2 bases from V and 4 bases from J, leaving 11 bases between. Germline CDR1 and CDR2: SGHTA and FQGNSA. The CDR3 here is CASSLSRGRETQYF. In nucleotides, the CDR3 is TGTGCCAGCAGCTTATCGAGGGGACGAGAGACCCAGTACTTC.

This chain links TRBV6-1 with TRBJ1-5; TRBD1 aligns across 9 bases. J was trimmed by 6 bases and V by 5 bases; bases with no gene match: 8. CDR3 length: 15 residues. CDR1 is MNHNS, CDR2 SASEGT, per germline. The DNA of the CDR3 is TGTGCCAGCAGTTGGGACAGGGAGGAGGGTCAGCCCCAGCATTTT. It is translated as CASSWDREEGQPQHF.

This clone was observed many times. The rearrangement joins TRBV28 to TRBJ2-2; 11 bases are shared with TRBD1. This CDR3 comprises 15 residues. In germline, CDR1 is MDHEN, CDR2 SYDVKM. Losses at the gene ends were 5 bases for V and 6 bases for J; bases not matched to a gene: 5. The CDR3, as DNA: TGTGCCAGCAGTCGCGGGACAGGGGGTGCCGGGGAGCTGTTTTTT. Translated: CASSRGTGGAGELFF.

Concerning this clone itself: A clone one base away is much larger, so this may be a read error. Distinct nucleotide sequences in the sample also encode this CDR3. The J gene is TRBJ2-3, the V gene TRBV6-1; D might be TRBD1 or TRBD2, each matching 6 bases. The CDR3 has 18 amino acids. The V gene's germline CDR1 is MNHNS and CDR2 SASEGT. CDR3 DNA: TGTGCCAGCAGTGGGAGCGGAGCCTCCCCCGGGGGCACAGACACGCAGTATTTT. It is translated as CASSGSGASPGGTDTQYF.

CDR3 coding DNA: TGTGCCTGGAGTGTACGCGGGGACTCTGGGGCCAACGTCCTGACTTTC. Encoded protein: CAWSVRGDSGANVLTF. This chain uses TRBV30 with TRBJ2-6; TRBD2 might be the D (6 bases). There are 16 residues in the CDR3. From germline, CDR1 is GTSNPN and CDR2 SVGIG (reference sequence). Trimming removed 0 bases at V and 0 bases at J, with 9 bases between.

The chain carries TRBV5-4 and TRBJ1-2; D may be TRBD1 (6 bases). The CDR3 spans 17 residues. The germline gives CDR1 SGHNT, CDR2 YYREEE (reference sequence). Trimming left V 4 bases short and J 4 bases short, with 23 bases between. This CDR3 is CASSPRGRQVLGYGYTF. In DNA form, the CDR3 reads TGTGCCAGCAGCCCCCGAGGTCGACAGGTACTGGGCTATGGCTACACCTTC.

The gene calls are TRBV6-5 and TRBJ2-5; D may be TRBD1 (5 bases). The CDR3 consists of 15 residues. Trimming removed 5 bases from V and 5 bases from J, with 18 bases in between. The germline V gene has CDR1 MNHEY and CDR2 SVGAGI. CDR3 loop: CASSITNQGRETQYF. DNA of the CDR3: TGTGCCAGCAGTATTACTAATCAGGGTAGGGAGACCCAGTACTTC.

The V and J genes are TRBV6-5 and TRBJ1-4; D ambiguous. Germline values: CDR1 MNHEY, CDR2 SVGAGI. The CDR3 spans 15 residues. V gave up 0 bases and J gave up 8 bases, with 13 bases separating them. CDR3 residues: CASSYSGRWEEKLFF. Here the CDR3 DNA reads TGTGCCAGCAGTTACTCTGGACGCTGGGAAGAAAAACTGTTTTTT.

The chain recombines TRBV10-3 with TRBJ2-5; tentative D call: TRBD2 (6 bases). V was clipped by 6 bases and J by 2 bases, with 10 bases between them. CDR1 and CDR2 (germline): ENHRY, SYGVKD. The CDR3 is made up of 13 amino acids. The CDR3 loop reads CAISPREQETQYF. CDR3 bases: TGTGCCATCAGCCCTCGGGAGCAAGAGACCCAGTACTTC.

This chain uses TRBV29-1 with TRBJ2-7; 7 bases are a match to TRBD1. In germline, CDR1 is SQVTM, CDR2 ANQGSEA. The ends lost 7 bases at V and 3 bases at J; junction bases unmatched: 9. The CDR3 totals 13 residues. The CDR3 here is CSATGTDFYEQYF. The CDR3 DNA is TGCAGCGCAACCGGGACAGATTTCTACGAGCAGTACTTC.

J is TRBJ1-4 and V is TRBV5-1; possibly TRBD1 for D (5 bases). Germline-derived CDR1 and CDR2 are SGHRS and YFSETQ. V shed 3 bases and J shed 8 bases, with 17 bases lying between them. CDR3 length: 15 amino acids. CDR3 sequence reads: CASSSAGTQEEKLFF. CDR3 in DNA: TGCGCCAGCAGCTCGGCCGGGACCCAGGAGGAAAAACTGTTTTTT.

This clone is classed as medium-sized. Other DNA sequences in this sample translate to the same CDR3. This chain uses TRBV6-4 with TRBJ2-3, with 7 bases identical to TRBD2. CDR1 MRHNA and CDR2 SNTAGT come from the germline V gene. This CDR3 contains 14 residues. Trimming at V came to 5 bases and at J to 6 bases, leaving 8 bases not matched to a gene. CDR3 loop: CASSSGKDLDTQYF. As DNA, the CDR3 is TGTGCCAGCAGTAGCGGGAAAGACTTGGATACGCAGTATTTT.

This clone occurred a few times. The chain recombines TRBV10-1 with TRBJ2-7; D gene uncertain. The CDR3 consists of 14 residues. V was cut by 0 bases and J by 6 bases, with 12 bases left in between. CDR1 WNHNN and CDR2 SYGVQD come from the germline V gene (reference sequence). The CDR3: CASSESLEYGEQYF. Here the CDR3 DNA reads TGCGCCAGCAGTGAGTCTTTGGAGTATGGCGAGCAGTACTTC.